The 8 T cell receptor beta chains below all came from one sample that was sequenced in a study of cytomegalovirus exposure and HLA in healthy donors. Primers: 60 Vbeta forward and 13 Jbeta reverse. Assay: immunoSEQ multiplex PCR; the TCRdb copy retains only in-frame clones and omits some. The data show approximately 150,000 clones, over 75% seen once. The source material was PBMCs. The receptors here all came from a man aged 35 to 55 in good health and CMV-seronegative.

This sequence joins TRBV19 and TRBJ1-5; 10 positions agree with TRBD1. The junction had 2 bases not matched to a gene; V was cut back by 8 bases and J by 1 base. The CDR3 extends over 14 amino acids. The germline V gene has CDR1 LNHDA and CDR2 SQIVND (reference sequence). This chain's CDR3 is CASGGQGSNQPQHF. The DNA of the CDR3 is TGTGCCAGTGGGGGACAGGGGAGCAATCAGCCCCAGCATTTT.

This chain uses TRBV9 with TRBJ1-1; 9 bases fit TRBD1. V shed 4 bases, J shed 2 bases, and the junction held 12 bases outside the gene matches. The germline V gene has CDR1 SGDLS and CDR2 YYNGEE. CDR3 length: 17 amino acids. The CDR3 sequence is CASSPPQRTGDNTEAFF. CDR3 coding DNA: TGTGCCAGCAGCCCGCCGCAGAGGACAGGGGATAACACTGAAGCTTTCTTT.

CDR3 nucleotides: TGTGCCAGCAGTGAAGACAGTCAGGCGGGGCAGCCCCAGCATTTT. Its protein is CASSEDSQAGQPQHF. The gene calls are TRBV2 and TRBJ1-5; D remains ambiguous. In germline, CDR1 is SNHLY, CDR2 FYNNEI. This CDR3 has 15 amino acids. The V and J ends lost 1 base and 7 bases respectively, with 14 bases between them.

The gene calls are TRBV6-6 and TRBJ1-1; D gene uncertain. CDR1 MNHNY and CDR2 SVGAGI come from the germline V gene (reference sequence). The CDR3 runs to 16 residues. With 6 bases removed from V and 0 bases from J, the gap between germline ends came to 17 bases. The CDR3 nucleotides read TGTGCCAGCAGCCCTCGGGGAACCTCCATGAACACTGAAGCTTTCTTT. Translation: CASSPRGTSMNTEAFF.

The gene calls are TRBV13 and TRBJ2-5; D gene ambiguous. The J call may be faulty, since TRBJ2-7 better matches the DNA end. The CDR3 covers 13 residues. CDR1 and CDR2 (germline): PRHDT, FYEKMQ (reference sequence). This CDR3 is CASSLSDSYEQYF. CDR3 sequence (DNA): TGTGCCAGCAGCTTGAGCGACTCCTACGAGCAGTACTTC.

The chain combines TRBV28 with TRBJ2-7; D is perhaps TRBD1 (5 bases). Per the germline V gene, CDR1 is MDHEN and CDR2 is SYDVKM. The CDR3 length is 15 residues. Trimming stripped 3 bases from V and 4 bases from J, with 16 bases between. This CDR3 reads CASSFSPGPGYEQYF. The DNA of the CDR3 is TGTGCCAGCAGTTTTTCCCCAGGGCCCGGTTACGAGCAGTACTTC. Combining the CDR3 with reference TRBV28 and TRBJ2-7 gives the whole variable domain DVKVTQSSRYLVKRTGEKVFLECVQDMDHENMFWYRQDPGLGLRLIYFSYDVKMKEKGDIPEGYSVSREKKERFSLILESASTNQTSMYLCASSFSPGPGYEQYFGPGTRLTVT.

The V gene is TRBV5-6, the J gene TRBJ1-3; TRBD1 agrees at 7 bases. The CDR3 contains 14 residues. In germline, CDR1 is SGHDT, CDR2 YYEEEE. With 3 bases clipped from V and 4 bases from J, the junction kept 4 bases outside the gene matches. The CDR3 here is CASSYGQEGNTIYF. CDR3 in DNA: TGTGCCAGCAGCTACGGACAGGAAGGAAACACCATATATTTT. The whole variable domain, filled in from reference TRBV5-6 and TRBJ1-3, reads DAGVTQSPTHLIKTRGQQVTLRCSPKSGHDTVSWYQQALGQGPQFIFQYYEEEERQRGNFPDRFSGHQFPNYSSELNVNALLLGDSALYLCASSYGQEGNTIYFGEGSWLTVV.

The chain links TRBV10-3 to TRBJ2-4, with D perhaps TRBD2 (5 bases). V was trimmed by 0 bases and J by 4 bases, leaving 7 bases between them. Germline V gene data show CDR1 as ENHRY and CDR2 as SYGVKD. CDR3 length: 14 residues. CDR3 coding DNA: TGTGCCATCAGTGAGTCAGGCGGGAAAAACATTCAGTACTTC. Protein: CAISESGGKNIQYF.